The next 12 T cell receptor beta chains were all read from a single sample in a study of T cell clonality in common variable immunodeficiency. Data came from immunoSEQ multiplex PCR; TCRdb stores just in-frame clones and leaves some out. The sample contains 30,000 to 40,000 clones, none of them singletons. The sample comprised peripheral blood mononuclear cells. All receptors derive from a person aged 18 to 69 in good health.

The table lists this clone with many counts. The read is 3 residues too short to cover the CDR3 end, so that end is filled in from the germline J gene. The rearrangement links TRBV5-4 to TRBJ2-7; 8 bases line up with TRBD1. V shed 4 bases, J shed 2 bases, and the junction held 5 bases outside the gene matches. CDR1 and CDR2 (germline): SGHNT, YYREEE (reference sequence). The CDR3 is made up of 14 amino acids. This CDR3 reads CASSAGQGPYEQYF. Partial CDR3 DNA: TGTGCCAGCAGCGCCGGACAGGGTCCCTACGAG.

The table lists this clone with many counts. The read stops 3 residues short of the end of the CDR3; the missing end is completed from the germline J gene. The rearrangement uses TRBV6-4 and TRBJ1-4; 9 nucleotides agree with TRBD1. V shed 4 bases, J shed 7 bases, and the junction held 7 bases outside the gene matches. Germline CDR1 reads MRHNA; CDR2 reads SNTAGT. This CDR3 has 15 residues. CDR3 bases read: TGTGCCAGCAGTGGCCAACAGGGGGCGGCTGAAAAA. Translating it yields CASSGQQGAAEK. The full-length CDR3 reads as CASSGQQGAAEKLFF.

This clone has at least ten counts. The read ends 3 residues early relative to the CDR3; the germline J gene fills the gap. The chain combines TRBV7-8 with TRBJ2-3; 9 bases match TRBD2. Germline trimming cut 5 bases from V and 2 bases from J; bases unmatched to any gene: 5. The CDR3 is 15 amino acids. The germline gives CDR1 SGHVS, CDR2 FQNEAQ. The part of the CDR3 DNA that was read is TGTGCCAGCAGCCGACTAGCGGCCCCCACAGATACG. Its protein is CASSRLAAPTDT. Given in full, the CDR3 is CASSRLAAPTDTQYF.

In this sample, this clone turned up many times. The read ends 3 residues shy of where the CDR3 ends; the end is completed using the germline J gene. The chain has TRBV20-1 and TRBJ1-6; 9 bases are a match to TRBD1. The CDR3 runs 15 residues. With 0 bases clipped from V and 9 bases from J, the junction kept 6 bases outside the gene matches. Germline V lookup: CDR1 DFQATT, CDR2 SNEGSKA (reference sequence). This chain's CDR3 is CSARDYGQGISPLHF. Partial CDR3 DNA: TGCAGTGCTAGAGATTACGGACAGGGGATTTCACCC.

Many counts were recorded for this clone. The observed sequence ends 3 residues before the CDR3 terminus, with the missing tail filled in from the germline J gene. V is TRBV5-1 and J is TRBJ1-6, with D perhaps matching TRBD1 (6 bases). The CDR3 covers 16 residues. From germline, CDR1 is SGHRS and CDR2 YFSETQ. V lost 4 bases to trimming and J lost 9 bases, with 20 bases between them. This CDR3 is CASSEITRGSSSPLHF. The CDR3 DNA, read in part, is TGCGCCAGCAGCGAAATCACCAGGGGTTCGAGTTCACCC.

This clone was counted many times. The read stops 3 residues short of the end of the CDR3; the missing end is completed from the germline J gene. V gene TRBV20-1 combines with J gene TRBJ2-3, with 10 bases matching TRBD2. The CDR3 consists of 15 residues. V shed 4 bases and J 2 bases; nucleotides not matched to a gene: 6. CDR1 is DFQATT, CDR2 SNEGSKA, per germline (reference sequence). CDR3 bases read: TGCAGTGCTACTCTAGCGGGAGTCTACACAGATACG. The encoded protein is CSATLAGVYTDT. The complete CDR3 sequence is CSATLAGVYTDTQYF.

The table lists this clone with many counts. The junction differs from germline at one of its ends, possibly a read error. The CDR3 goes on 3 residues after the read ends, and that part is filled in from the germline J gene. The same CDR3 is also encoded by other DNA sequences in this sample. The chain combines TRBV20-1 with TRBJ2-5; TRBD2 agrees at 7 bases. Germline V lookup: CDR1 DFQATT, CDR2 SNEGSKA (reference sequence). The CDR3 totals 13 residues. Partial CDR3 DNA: TGCAGCGCTAAGAGGCAGGGAGGGGAGACC. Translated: CSAKRQGGET. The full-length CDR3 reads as CSAKRQGGETQYF.

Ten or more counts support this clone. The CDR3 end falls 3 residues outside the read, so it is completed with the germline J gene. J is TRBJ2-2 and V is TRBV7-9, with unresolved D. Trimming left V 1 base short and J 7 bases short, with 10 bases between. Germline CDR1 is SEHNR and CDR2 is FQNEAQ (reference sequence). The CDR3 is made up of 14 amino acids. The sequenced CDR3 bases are TGTGCCAGCAGCTTAGTTGATTACAGCGGGGAG. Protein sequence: CASSLVDYSGE. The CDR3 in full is CASSLVDYSGELFF. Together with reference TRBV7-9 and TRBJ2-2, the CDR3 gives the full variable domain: DTGVSQNPRHKITKRGQNVTFRCDPISEHNRLYWYRQTLGQGPEFLTYFQNEAQLEKSRLLSDRFSAERPKGSFSTLEIQRTEQGDSAMYLCASSLVDYSGELFFGEGSRLTVL.

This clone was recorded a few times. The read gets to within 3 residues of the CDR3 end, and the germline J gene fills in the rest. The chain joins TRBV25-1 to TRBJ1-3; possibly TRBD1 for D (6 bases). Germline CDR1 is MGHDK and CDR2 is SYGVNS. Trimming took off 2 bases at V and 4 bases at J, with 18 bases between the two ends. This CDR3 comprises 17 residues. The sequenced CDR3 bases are TGTGCCAGCAGTGAACCCCCCTTACAGGGCCGGGGAAACACC. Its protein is CASSEPPLQGRGNT. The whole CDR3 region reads CASSEPPLQGRGNTIYF.

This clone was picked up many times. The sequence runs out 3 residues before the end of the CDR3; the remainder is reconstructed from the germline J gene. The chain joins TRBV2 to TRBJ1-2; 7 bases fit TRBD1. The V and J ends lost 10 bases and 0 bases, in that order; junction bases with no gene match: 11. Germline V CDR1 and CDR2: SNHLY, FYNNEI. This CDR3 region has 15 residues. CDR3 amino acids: CAIDGSGTANYGYTF. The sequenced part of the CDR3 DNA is TGTGCCATCGACGGTTCCGGGACAGCTAACTATGGC.

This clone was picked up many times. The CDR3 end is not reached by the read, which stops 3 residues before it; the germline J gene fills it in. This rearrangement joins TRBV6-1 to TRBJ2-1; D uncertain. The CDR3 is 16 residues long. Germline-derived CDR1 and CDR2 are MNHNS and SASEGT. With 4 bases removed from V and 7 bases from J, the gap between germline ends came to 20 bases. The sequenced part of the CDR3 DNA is TGTGCCAGCAGTGCCGTTAGGGTACCCTGGGCTAATGAG. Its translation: CASSAVRVPWANE. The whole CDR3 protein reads CASSAVRVPWANEQFF.

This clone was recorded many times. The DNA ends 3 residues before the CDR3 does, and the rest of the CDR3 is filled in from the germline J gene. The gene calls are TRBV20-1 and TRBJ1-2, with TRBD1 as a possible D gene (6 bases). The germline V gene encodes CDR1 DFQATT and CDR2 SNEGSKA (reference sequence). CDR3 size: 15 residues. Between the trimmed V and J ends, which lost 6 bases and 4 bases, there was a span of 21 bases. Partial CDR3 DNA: TGCAGTGCCTCCCCCCGGACAGTTGGGAGCTATGGC. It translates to CSASPRTVGSYG. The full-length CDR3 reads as CSASPRTVGSYGYTF.